This is a list of T cell receptor beta chains from one sample in a study of regulatory T cells in long-lasting Graves disease. MiXCR was run by TCRdb on the multiplex PCR reads, yielding one entry per CDR3 protein. The sample includes 400,000 to 500,000 distinct CDR3 sequences, about 15% of them seen just once. The sample was also reused in another study, on T cells in Graves' hyperthyroidism and ophthalmopathy.

The material was peripheral blood mononuclear cells (PBMCs), obtained at new diagnosis, from a patient treated with antithyroid drugs. The receptors were gathered from a woman in her thirties with Graves disease. Each CDR3 is given with its conserved first and last residue. D genes are given only for firm matches. Size values are once, few and many counts, or a class for expanded clones, and some rows have none.

V	length	size	J	D	CDR3	DNA
TRBV4-1	14	few	TRBJ1-4	-	CASSQATPNEKLFF	TGCGCCAGCAGCCAGGCGACACCTAATGAAAAACTGTTTTTT
TRBV2	17	-	TRBJ2-1	-	CAGRTGSGIAGVYEQFF	TGTGCCGGCCGGACAGGGAGTGGGATAGCGGGAGTTTATGAGCAGTTCTTC
TRBV7-2	16	-	TRBJ2-7	TRBD2	CASSSWLAGPLSEQYF	TGTGCCAGCAGCTCCTGGCTAGCGGGCCCTCTATCCGAGCAGTACTTC
TRBV28	13	-	TRBJ1-6	-	CASSPGTKSPLHF	TGTGCCAGCAGTCCCGGGACGAAGTCACCCCTCCACTTT
TRBV30	14	many	TRBJ1-6	-	CAWTLSISASPLHF	TGTGCCTGGACCCTCTCGATTTCGGCTTCACCCCTCCACTTT
TRBV20-1	14	few	TRBJ1-1	TRBD1	CSALEGQRNTEAFF	TGCAGTGCCCTGGAGGGACAGAGGAACACTGAAGCTTTCTTT
TRBV6-2/TRBV6-3	17	-	TRBJ1-3	-	CASSLVGPGYSGNTIYF	TGTGCCAGCAGCCTGGTTGGTCCAGGATACTCTGGAAACACCATATATTTT
TRBV19	16	-	TRBJ2-5	-	CASSIGRPEARETQYF	TGTGCCAGTAGTATAGGGCGTCCGGAGGCTAGAGAGACCCAGTACTTC
TRBV25-1	13	-	TRBJ1-2	-	CASSVGPNYGYTF	TGTGCCAGCAGTGTAGGCCCTAACTATGGCTACACCTTC
TRBV25-1	15	-	TRBJ1-1	TRBD1	CASSEGGQVSTEAFF	TGTGCCAGCAGTGAAGGGGGACAGGTGAGCACTGAAGCTTTCTTT